This T cell receptor (beta chain) was recovered during a study of blood T cell repertoires in COVID-19. Profiled with immunoSEQ multiplex PCR; TCRdb holds only in-frame clones, not every one. The profile shows fewer than 250,000 clones, approximately 84% of them singletons. The sequenced material came from peripheral blood. The source is a man in his forties or fifties with COVID-19, enrolled during active disease.

The CDR3 DNA follows: TGCGCCAGCAGCCACCCGGGACAGAACACTGAAGCTTTCTTT. This encodes CASSHPGQNTEAFF. The chain employs TRBV4-1 and TRBJ1-1; perhaps TRBD1 as D (6 bases). CDR1 and CDR2 from the germline V gene are MGHRA and YSYEKL. There are 14 residues in the CDR3. Trimming took 3 bases from V and 1 from J, leaving 9 bases between them.